This T cell receptor beta chain was recovered during a study of somatic mutations in cytotoxic T cells in rheumatoid arthritis. Whole-study results and caveats: Antigen targets of the expanded CD8+ clones remained unidentified. The clonality of CD8+ T cells was not significantly different between rheumatoid arthritis patients and age-matched healthy controls.

Worth noting for this clone: Its antigen is as yet unknown.

Sequencing was performed with immunoSEQ multiplex PCR; in TCRdb, only in-frame clones are kept and a portion is missing. This table holds under 11,000 clones, roughly 90% found once. Sequenced: CD4+ T cells sorted from blood. The receptor's source is a woman younger than 35 with rheumatoid arthritis.

In nucleotides, the CDR3 is TGTGCCAGCAGCGAGTCGCAGCCCCAGCATTTT. Protein sequence: CASSESQPQHF. The chain joins TRBV6-1 to TRBJ1-5; D is undetermined. Germline V lookup: CDR1 MNHNS, CDR2 SASEGT. The V end was cut by 6 bases, the J end by 7 bases, with 7 bases between. The length of the CDR3 is 11 residues.